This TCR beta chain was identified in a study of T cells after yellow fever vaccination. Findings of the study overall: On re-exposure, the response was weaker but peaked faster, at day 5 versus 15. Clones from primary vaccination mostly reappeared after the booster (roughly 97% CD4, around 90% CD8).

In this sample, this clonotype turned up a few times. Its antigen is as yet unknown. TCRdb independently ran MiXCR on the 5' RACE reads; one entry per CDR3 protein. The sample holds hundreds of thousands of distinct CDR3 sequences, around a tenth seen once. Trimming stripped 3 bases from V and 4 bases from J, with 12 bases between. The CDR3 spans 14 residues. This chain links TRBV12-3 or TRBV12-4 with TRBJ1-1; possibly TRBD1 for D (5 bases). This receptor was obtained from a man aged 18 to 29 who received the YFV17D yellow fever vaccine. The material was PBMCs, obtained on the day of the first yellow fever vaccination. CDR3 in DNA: TGTGCCAGCAGTTTTGGTGGGGGAGGCACTGAAGCTTTCTTT. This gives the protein CASSFGGGGTEAFF.